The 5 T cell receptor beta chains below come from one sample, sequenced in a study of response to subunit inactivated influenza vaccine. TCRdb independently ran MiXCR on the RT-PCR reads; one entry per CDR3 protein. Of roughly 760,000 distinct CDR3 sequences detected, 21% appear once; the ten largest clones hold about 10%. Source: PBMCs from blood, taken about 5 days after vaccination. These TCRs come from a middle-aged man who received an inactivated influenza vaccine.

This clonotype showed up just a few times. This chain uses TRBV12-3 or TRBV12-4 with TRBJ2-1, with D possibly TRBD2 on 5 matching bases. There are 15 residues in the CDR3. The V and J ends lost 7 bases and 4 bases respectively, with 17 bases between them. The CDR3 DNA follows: TGTGCCAGCACTTCTCTGCGGCGCGGGTACAATGAGCAGTTCTTC. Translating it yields CASTSLRRGYNEQFF.

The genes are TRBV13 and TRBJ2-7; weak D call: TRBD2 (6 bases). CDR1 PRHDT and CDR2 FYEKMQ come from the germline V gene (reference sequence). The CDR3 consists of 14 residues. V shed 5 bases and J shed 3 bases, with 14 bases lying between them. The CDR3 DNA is TGTGCCAGCAGCCTCCAAGGAGGGATCTACGAGCAGTACTTC. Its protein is CASSLQGGIYEQYF.

In nucleotides, the CDR3 is TGTGCCAGCAGCGTAGGGCCGGGACTAGCGGACTTCAATGAGCAGTTCTTC. Its translation is CASSVGPGLADFNEQFF. J is TRBJ2-1 and V is TRBV9, with 11 bases aligning to TRBD2. V dropped 0 bases and J dropped 6; count of bases not matched to a gene: 8. CDR3 size: 17 residues. CDR1 is SGDLS, CDR2 YYNGEE, per germline. Full variable domain (missing parts from reference TRBV9 and TRBJ2-1): DSGVTQTPKHLITATGQRVTLRCSPRSGDLSVYWYQQSLDQGLQFLIQYYNGEERAKGNILERFSAQQFPDLHSELNLSSLELGDSALYFCASSVGPGLADFNEQFFGPGTRLTVL.

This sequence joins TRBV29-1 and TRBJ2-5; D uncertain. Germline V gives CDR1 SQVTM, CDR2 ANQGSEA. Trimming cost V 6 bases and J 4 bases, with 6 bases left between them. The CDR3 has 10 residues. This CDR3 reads CSVRPETQYF. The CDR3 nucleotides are TGCAGCGTCCGACCAGAGACCCAGTACTTC.

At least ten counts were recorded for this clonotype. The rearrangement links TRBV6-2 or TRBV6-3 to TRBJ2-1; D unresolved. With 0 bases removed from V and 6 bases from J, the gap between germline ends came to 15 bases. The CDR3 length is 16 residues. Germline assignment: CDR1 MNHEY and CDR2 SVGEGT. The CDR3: CASSYSWGTGGNEQFF. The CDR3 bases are TGTGCCAGCAGTTACTCCTGGGGAACGGGCGGCAATGAGCAGTTCTTC.